These 2 T cell receptor beta chains originate from one sample sequenced in a study of blood T cell repertoires in COVID-19. Data came from immunoSEQ multiplex PCR; TCRdb stores just in-frame clones and leaves some out. Of approximately 220,000 clones listed, 83% were seen once; the top ten hold around 3.3%. The sequencing input was PBMCs or T cells enriched from blood (not recorded which). The origin of the receptors is a woman in her forties who had been exposed to COVID-19.

The chain has TRBV29-1 and TRBJ1-1; tentatively, D is TRBD1 (6 bases). The CDR3 length is 11 residues. Germline values: CDR1 SQVTM, CDR2 ANQGSEA. This CDR3 is CALAGQTEAFF. The CDR3 DNA is TGCGCGTTGGCCGGACAGACTGAAGCTTTCTTT.

A single count supports this clone. Here the CDR3 DNA reads TGTGCCAGTAACAGGGACAGGGGGCATGGCTACACCTTC. Its protein is CASNRDRGHGYTF. The chain uses TRBV19 and TRBJ1-2; the match to TRBD1 covers 12 bases. Unmatched junction bases numbered 3, after V lost 7 bases and J lost 6 bases. This CDR3 comprises 13 residues. The germline V gene encodes CDR1 LNHDA and CDR2 SQIVND (reference sequence).